Shown below are 14 T cell receptor beta chains from a single sample sequenced in a study of T cell responses to AZD1222 COVID-19 vaccine. The method was immunoSEQ multiplex PCR; TCRdb's version includes in-frame clones alone and lacks a portion of them. This sample has about 84,000 clones, with 80% to 90% found just once. The sample was peripheral blood, taken on day 0 of AZD1222 vaccination. These receptors all come from an adult in good health.

This rearrangement joins TRBV3-1 (or the pseudogene TRBV3-2) to TRBJ2-1; tentatively, D is TRBD2 (7 bases). The V end lost 3 bases, the J end lost 5 bases, and 20 bases lay between the germline ends. Looked up from germline, CDR1 is LGHDT and CDR2 is YNNKEL (reference sequence). The CDR3 has 17 amino acids. CDR3: CASSQGDPGGPDNEQFF. DNA of the CDR3: TGTGCCAGCAGCCAGGGGGATCCGGGGGGCCCCGACAATGAGCAGTTCTTC.

V and J are TRBV9 and TRBJ1-5, with 11 bases aligning to TRBD1. The length of the CDR3 is 14 residues. After removal of 3 bases from V and 7 bases from J, the junction contained 3 bases not matched to a gene. Per germline, CDR1 SGDLS and CDR2 YYNGEE. The CDR3 region is CASSGTGGVQPQHF. In nucleotides, the CDR3 is TGTGCCAGCAGCGGGACAGGGGGCGTCCAGCCCCAGCATTTT.

The chain couples TRBV3-1 (or the pseudogene TRBV3-2) to TRBJ2-3, with 8 bases that match TRBD2. This CDR3 has 17 residues. Germline V gene lookup returns CDR1 LGHDT and CDR2 YNNKEL (reference sequence). The junction had 14 bases not matched to a gene; V was cut back by 5 bases and J by 4 bases. CDR3 sequence reads: CASSSTPRWTSPDTQYF. The CDR3 region has the DNA TGTGCCAGCAGCTCCACACCACGCTGGACTAGCCCAGATACGCAGTATTTT.

There are a few counts of this clone. The rearrangement joins TRBV7-2 to TRBJ2-7, with 7 bases fitting TRBD1. CDR3 length equals 16 residues. With V trimmed by 0 bases and J by 1 base, 6 bases remained unmatched. Germline V gives CDR1 SGHTA, CDR2 FQGNSA. The CDR3 here is CASSLAGTATSYEQYF. DNA of the CDR3: TGTGCCAGCAGCTTAGCTGGGACAGCTACATCCTACGAGCAGTACTTC.

The V call is TRBV6-4, the J call TRBJ1-1; D gene uncertain. This CDR3 is 14 amino acids long. Germline V CDR1 and CDR2: MRHNA, SNTAGT. Trimming shortened V by 10 bases and J by 5 bases, and 20 bases separated the two germline ends. The CDR3 here is CATDGLLQRTEAFF. The DNA of the CDR3 is TGTGCCACCGACGGACTGTTACAGCGGACTGAAGCTTTCTTT.

The chain is built from TRBV19 and TRBJ1-5; 7 nucleotides agree with TRBD1. Germline V lookup: CDR1 LNHDA, CDR2 SQIVND (reference sequence). The length of the CDR3 is 14 residues. The ends lost 8 bases at V and 4 bases at J; junction bases unmatched: 8. The CDR3 region has the DNA TGTGCCAGTGCAGGGGGAAACCGTAATCAGCCCCAGCATTTT. It encodes CASAGGNRNQPQHF.

The chain joins TRBV19 to TRBJ1-2; D gene uncertain. Per the germline V gene, CDR1 is LNHDA and CDR2 is SQIVND (reference sequence). V was cut by 3 bases and J by 1 base, with 12 bases left in between. The CDR3 runs to 15 residues. This chain's CDR3 is CASSIAAANNYGYTF. The CDR3 DNA reads as TGTGCCAGTAGTATCGCAGCAGCCAATAACTATGGCTACACCTTC.

In this sample, this clone turned up once. V gene TRBV3-1 (or the pseudogene TRBV3-2) combines with J gene TRBJ2-3; the D is unclear. Per germline, CDR1 LGHDT and CDR2 YNNKEL (reference sequence). Trimming pared 3 bases from V and 1 base from J, leaving 11 bases between. The CDR3 spans 15 residues. This chain's CDR3 is CASSQTKTRTDTQYF. DNA for the CDR3: TGTGCCAGCAGCCAGACGAAAACACGCACAGATACGCAGTATTTT.

This clone was counted a few times. The chain joins TRBV7-9 to TRBJ1-3; D gene unclear. This CDR3 region has 14 residues. V was clipped by 0 bases and J by 4 bases, with 7 bases between them. Germline lookup yields CDR1 SEHNR and CDR2 FQNEAQ (reference sequence). CDR3 in DNA: TGTGCCAGCAGCTTAGCGGGGAGAGGAAACACCATATATTTT. It codes for CASSLAGRGNTIYF.

V usage is TRBV6-4 and J usage is TRBJ2-3; the D gene is possibly TRBD2 (6 bases). The germline CDR1 and CDR2 sequences are MRHNA and SNTAGT. The CDR3 has 14 residues. V was clipped by 0 bases and J by 4 bases, with 8 bases between them. The CDR3 coding sequence is TGTGCCAGCAGTGACTCGACGGGAGCAGATACGCAGTATTTT. Its protein is CASSDSTGADTQYF.

The rearrangement links TRBV7-2 to TRBJ1-1; D uncertain. There are 16 residues in the CDR3. The germline V gene has CDR1 SGHTA and CDR2 FQGNSA. The V end was cut by 0 bases, the J end by 4 bases, with 15 bases between. CDR3 loop: CASSLAVPSIGTEAFF. In DNA, the CDR3 is TGTGCCAGCAGCTTAGCTGTCCCCTCTATTGGCACTGAAGCTTTCTTT.

The V gene is TRBV7-9, the J gene TRBJ2-1; D uncertain. The V gene lost 3 bases and the J gene lost 10 bases, with 10 bases spanning the gap. Per germline, CDR1 SEHNR and CDR2 FQNEAQ (reference sequence). The CDR3 has 12 residues. The CDR3 loop is CASSLGVNEQFF. The CDR3 DNA is TGTGCCAGCAGCTTGGGCGTCAACGAGCAGTTCTTC.

V gene TRBV19 combines with J gene TRBJ2-4; D remains ambiguous. V lost 0 bases to trimming and J lost 0 bases, with 18 bases between them. This CDR3 has 19 amino acids. Germline V lookup: CDR1 LNHDA, CDR2 SQIVND (reference sequence). The CDR3 loop reads CASSIDWNNGALAKNIQYF. CDR3 nucleotide sequence: TGTGCCAGTAGTATAGATTGGAACAACGGAGCTCTAGCCAAAAACATTCAGTACTTC.

The rearrangement uses TRBV19 and TRBJ2-7; D not certain. Germline V gene data show CDR1 as LNHDA and CDR2 as SQIVND (reference sequence). Trimming stripped 3 bases from V and 2 bases from J, with 14 bases between. This CDR3 region has 15 residues. The CDR3 region is CASSMGAGLTYEQYF. CDR3 DNA sequence: TGTGCCAGTAGTATGGGTGCAGGTTTAACCTACGAGCAGTACTTC.